Reported below is one T cell receptor beta chain. Its antigen remains unidentified. Base qualities are not provided; no much larger clone lies one nucleotide away. Collaborating institutions collected whole blood in K2EDTA tubes following their own protocols. Collaborator samples were shipped for TCRbeta analysis as frozen whole blood, isolated PBMCs, or DNA extracted from either sample type. These data originate in a study of blood T cell repertoires in COVID-19 (dated by TCRdb to 2020 to 2021). Looking at the study overall: Collaborator samples came from the United States, Italy and Spain and covered acute and convalescent phases of COVID-19. HLA class I and class II types, where available, came from metadata supplied by the sample provider rather than from assay-based typing. The dataset comprised deeply sampled blood TCRbeta repertoires from subjects exposed to, actively infected with, or recovered from COVID-19. The prospective study material was composed of cDNA or gDNA derived from T cells, B-cell-depleted T cells, or PBMCs. Nearly every sample came with metadata listing a de-identified subject ID, COVID-19 status, age in years and sex. The repertoires were released in a freely available public database meant as a resource for research on the immune response to SARS-CoV-2. Samples came from the ongoing ImmuneRACE study (first 160 participants) plus 1,254 subjects from 6 global collaborators. General study outcomes and caveats: Clinical and demographic metadata were provided uncurated, with the amount varying by source and participant.

TCRbeta CDR3 regions were amplified from genomic DNA using the immunoSEQ Assay, a bias-controlled multiplex PCR. From the authors' description of their analysis: Within the assay, amplification of reference gene primers was used to estimate how many nucleated cells each sample contained. To quantify the absolute abundance of each unique TCRbeta CDR3 rearrangement, sequence reads were collapsed and filtered. For each sample, productive Simpson clonality was calculated by taking the square root of Simpson's diversity index across productive rearrangements. TCRdb obtained this table from immuneACCESS and retained in-frame rearrangements with V and J assigned. These tables miss some clones; where compared with another copy, unresolved V genes account for less than half of the shortfall, and the remainder is unexplained. That table supplies the V and J calls and clone size; D and trimming were determined from the DNA. The sample data list about 190,000 clones, and around four fifths of these were observed just once. 5% to 6.5% of the sample is taken by the ten largest.

The sequenced material came from peripheral blood. The source is a woman in her 70s with active or convalescent COVID-19.

The DNA sequence is given as TGCGCCAGCAGTAACCTCAGGGGGGCTGGTGAAAAACTGTTTTTT. The translation is CASSNLRGAGEKLFF. This sequence uses TRBV5-1 and TRBJ1-4; 7 bases in the middle match TRBD1. V has 5 bases trimmed and J has 7 bases trimmed; junction bases matching no gene number 11. Inclusive of the bounding cysteine and phenylalanine, the CDR3 is 15 residues long. Only the CDR3 portion is preserved as DNA: 45 bases, with reading frame beginning at the first base. CDR1 is given as SGHRS and CDR2 as YFSETQ, both from the germline V gene. Reference TRBV5-1 and TRBJ1-4 proteins supply the regions before and after the CDR3; the full variable domain is: KAGVTQTPRYLIKTRGQQVTLSCSPISGHRSVSWYQQTPGQGLQFLFEYFSETQRNKGNFPGRFSGRQFSNSRSEMNVSTLELGDSALYLCASSNLRGAGEKLFFGSGTQLSVL.